The next 22 T cell receptor beta chains were all read from a single sample in a study of cytomegalovirus exposure and HLA in healthy donors. PCR was performed using 60 Vbeta and 13 Jbeta primers. The assay was immunoSEQ multiplex PCR, and TCRdb's table has in-frame clones only and misses some. This table has 150,000 to 200,000 clones, about three quarters appearing once. Source material: PBMCs. Receptors originate from a woman aged 40 to 49 in good health and CMV-seronegative.

This chain links TRBV30 with TRBJ1-5, with a tentative D call TRBD1 (6 bases). The CDR3 spans 14 residues. V was trimmed by 2 bases and J by 1 base, leaving 9 bases between them. Per the germline V gene, CDR1 is GTSNPN and CDR2 is SVGIG (reference sequence). The CDR3 coding sequence is TGTGCCTGGAGTCAGGGGTTAAGCAATCAGCCCCAGCATTTT. As protein: CAWSQGLSNQPQHF.

The chain links TRBV13 to TRBJ2-2, with 7 positions matching TRBD1. CDR1 and CDR2 from the germline V gene are PRHDT and FYEKMQ (reference sequence). Trimming took 8 bases from V and 2 from J; bases not matched to a gene: 5. This CDR3 comprises 14 residues. The CDR3 DNA is TGTGCCAGCCGACAGGGCATCAACACCGGGGAGCTGTTTTTT. It specifies CASRQGINTGELFF. Complete variable domain (other parts from reference TRBV13 and TRBJ2-2): AAGVIQSPRHLIKEKRETATLKCYPIPRHDTVYWYQQGPGQDPQFLISFYEKMQSDKGSIPDRFSAQQFSDYHSELNMSSLELGDSALYFCASRQGINTGELFFGEGSRLTVL.

The V gene is TRBV18, the J gene TRBJ1-2, with 7 bases matching TRBD1. V lost 0 bases, J lost 4 bases, and 8 bases stayed unmatched. CDR1 is KGHSH, CDR2 LQKENI, per germline. The CDR3 runs 16 residues. CDR3 nucleotide sequence: TGTGCCAGCTCACCACCCGCGGGAGGGGGCGGCTATGGCTACACCTTC. It yields the protein CASSPPAGGGGYGYTF. Full variable domain (rest looked up from reference TRBV18 and TRBJ1-2): NAGVMQNPRHLVRRRGQEARLRCSPMKGHSHVYWYRQLPEEGLKFMVYLQKENIIDESGMPKERFSAEFPKEGPSILRIQQVVRGDSAAYFCASSPPAGGGGYGYTFGSGTRLTVV.

The rearrangement uses TRBV5-1 and TRBJ2-1, with D uncertain. Germline loops: CDR1 SGHRS, CDR2 YFSETQ. The CDR3 contains 14 residues. The V end was cut by 4 bases, the J end by 2 bases, with 10 bases between. The CDR3 sequence: CASSRDWTYNEQFF. The CDR3, as DNA: TGCGCCAGCAGCAGAGACTGGACCTACAATGAGCAGTTCTTC.

The J gene is TRBJ2-5, the V gene TRBV7-9; 8 positions match TRBD2. Germline values: CDR1 SEHNR, CDR2 FQNEAQ (reference sequence). The CDR3 consists of 16 residues. V was clipped by 5 bases and J by 2 bases; unmatched bases: 10. CDR3 DNA sequence: TGTGCCAGCAGCATTAAGGGACTAGATACTCAAGAGACCCAGTACTTC. It translates to CASSIKGLDTQETQYF. Full variable domain (outside the CDR3, taken from reference TRBV7-9 and TRBJ2-5): DTGVSQNPRHKITKRGQNVTFRCDPISEHNRLYWYRQTLGQGPEFLTYFQNEAQLEKSRLLSDRFSAERPKGSFSTLEIQRTEQGDSAMYLCASSIKGLDTQETQYFGPGTRLLVL.

V is TRBV19 and J is TRBJ2-5; perhaps TRBD1 as D (5 bases). From germline, CDR1 is LNHDA and CDR2 SQIVND (reference sequence). This CDR3 has 14 residues. V lost 3 bases and J lost 1, with 9 bases in between. CDR3 loop: CASSIVDTQETQYF. DNA for the CDR3: TGTGCCAGTAGTATTGTGGACACCCAAGAGACCCAGTACTTC.

The gene calls are TRBV19 and TRBJ2-4; 9 bases line up with TRBD1. The CDR3 runs 14 residues. Germline loops: CDR1 LNHDA, CDR2 SQIVND (reference sequence). Trimming took 5 bases from V and 5 from J; bases not matched to a gene: 4. The CDR3 coding sequence is TGTGCCAGTAGTTTACGGGACAGGGAAAACATTCAGTACTTC. It yields the protein CASSLRDRENIQYF.

The chain links TRBV27 to TRBJ1-6; a possible D gene is TRBD1 (6 bases). V lost 1 base, J lost 0 bases, and 13 bases lay in between. The germline gives CDR1 MNHEY, CDR2 SMNVEV (reference sequence). The CDR3 has 18 amino acids. The CDR3 reads CASSLYQQGSSYNSPLHF. The CDR3 bases are TGTGCCAGCAGTTTATACCAACAGGGAAGCTCCTATAATTCACCCCTCCACTTT.

In DNA, the CDR3 is TGCGCCAGCAGCAGTGGACTAGCGGGAGTTCACAATGAGCAGTTCTTC. Its protein is CASSSGLAGVHNEQFF. The genes are TRBV5-1 and TRBJ2-1; 13 bases are a match to TRBD2. Trimming at V came to 4 bases and at J to 5 bases, leaving 6 bases not matched to a gene. CDR1 and CDR2 (germline): SGHRS, YFSETQ. The CDR3 extends over 16 amino acids.

CDR3 amino acids: CASSLTGGYDQPQHF. The CDR3 nucleotides read TGTGCCAGCAGCTTGACCGGGGGTTATGATCAGCCCCAGCATTTT. The chain employs TRBV5-6 and TRBJ1-5; maybe TRBD1 (5 bases). V lost 1 base to trimming and J lost 5 bases, with 13 bases between them. This CDR3 is built from 15 residues. Germline assignment: CDR1 SGHDT and CDR2 YYEEEE. The variable domain in full, completed from reference TRBV5-6 and TRBJ1-5, reads DAGVTQSPTHLIKTRGQQVTLRCSPKSGHDTVSWYQQALGQGPQFIFQYYEEEERQRGNFPDRFSGHQFPNYSSELNVNALLLGDSALYLCASSLTGGYDQPQHFGDGTRLSIL.

The chain uses TRBV7-9 and TRBJ1-5; D might be TRBD1 (6 bases). The CDR3 sequence is 15 residues long. CDR1 is SEHNR, CDR2 FQNEAQ, per germline (reference sequence). Deletions cut 5 bases from V and 5 bases from J, with 16 bases between. The CDR3 loop reads CASSPRGASDQPQHF. CDR3 nucleotide sequence: TGTGCCAGCAGCCCGCGGGGGGCGTCGGATCAGCCCCAGCATTTT.

The chain joins TRBV19 to TRBJ2-1; 8 bases are a match to TRBD1. CDR3 length equals 13 residues. V gave up 1 base and J gave up 14 bases; unmatched junction bases: 7. Germline CDR1 and CDR2: LNHDA and SQIVND (reference sequence). The CDR3 loop is CASSIASDRAEFF. Written as DNA, the CDR3 is TGTGCCAGTAGTATAGCCTCGGACAGGGCGGAGTTCTTC.

This clone was recorded once. V and J are TRBV7-4 and TRBJ2-7; TRBD1 might be the D (7 bases). Germline assignment: CDR1 SGHVT and CDR2 SQSDAQ. CDR3 length equals 15 residues. Deletions cut 6 bases from V and 3 bases from J, with 18 bases between. The CDR3 DNA reads TGTGCCAGCAGGGGGGGTGACAGGGTTGTCTACGAGCAGTACGTC. This encodes CASRGGDRVVYEQYV.

The rearrangement joins TRBV5-1 to TRBJ1-1, with D hard to call. This CDR3 contains 13 residues. Germline CDR1 and CDR2: SGHRS and YFSETQ. V was cut by 2 bases and J by 1 base, with 6 bases left in between. The CDR3, as DNA: TGCGCCAGCAGCTTTTACACGAACACTGAAGCTTTCTTT. Protein sequence: CASSFYTNTEAFF. The variable domain in full, with the rest retrieved from reference TRBV5-1 and TRBJ1-1, is KAGVTQTPRYLIKTRGQQVTLSCSPISGHRSVSWYQQTPGQGLQFLFEYFSETQRNKGNFPGRFSGRQFSNSRSEMNVSTLELGDSALYLCASSFYTNTEAFFGQGTRLTVV.

With regard to this clone: The identical CDR3 is also encoded by other nucleotide sequences in the sample. V usage is TRBV27 and J usage is TRBJ2-1; TRBD1 matches 8 bases. From germline, CDR1 is MNHEY and CDR2 SMNVEV (reference sequence). This CDR3 comprises 20 residues. Trimming removed 7 bases from V and 2 bases from J; junction bases left unmatched: 22. The CDR3 protein is CASTLSGQVFPPAAYNEQFF. CDR3 bases: TGTGCCAGCACCCTATCGGGACAGGTTTTCCCACCCGCCGCCTACAATGAGCAGTTCTTC.

This clone has just one count. The CDR3 DNA reads TGTGCCAGCAGCTTGGACCAAACAGGGGGCTACATCAGAATCTACACCTTC. It is translated as CASSLDQTGGYIRIYTF. The chain recombines TRBV5-5 with TRBJ1-2; 9 bases agree with TRBD1. V trimming: 0 bases; J trimming: 10 bases; junction bases outside the gene matches: 16. This CDR3 spans 17 amino acids. The germline V gene has CDR1 SGHKS and CDR2 YYEKEE (reference sequence).

The genes are TRBV14 and TRBJ1-4, with D unclear. CDR1 is SGHDN, CDR2 FVKESK, per germline. V lost 1 base and J lost 7, with 7 bases in between. This CDR3 region has 13 residues. The CDR3 spells CASSQGRGEKLFF. The CDR3 nucleotides are TGTGCCAGCAGCCAAGGACGGGGTGAAAAACTGTTTTTT.

The chain links TRBV7-2 to TRBJ2-3, with 7 bases identical to TRBD2. The CDR3 covers 12 residues. Germline-derived CDR1 and CDR2 are SGHTA and FQGNSA. Unmatched junction bases numbered 5, after V lost 10 bases and J lost 4 bases. CDR3 loop: CATRGSADTQYF. CDR3 nucleotide sequence: TGTGCCACGCGGGGGAGTGCAGATACGCAGTATTTT.

This clone was picked up one time. The rearrangement uses TRBV5-6 and TRBJ2-7, with TRBD1 matching 9 bases. The CDR3 runs to 15 residues. Germline lookup yields CDR1 SGHDT and CDR2 YYEEEE. Unmatched junction bases numbered 10, after V lost 6 bases and J lost 3 bases. Here the CDR3 reads CASTLRDRALYEQYF. Written as DNA, the CDR3 is TGTGCCAGCACCCTCCGGGACAGGGCTCTCTACGAGCAGTACTTC.

This chain links TRBV11-3 with TRBJ1-1; possibly TRBD1 for D (6 bases). Per the germline V gene, CDR1 is SGHNT and CDR2 is YENEEA. The V and J ends lost 0 bases and 4 bases respectively, with 9 bases between them. The CDR3 has 14 amino acids. CDR3 amino acids: CASSLEQGATEAFF. For the CDR3, the DNA is TGTGCCAGCAGCTTAGAACAGGGCGCCACTGAAGCTTTCTTT.

The chain has TRBV27 and TRBJ2-3; D remains ambiguous. Germline values: CDR1 MNHEY, CDR2 SMNVEV (reference sequence). Trimming cost V 3 bases and J 2 bases, with 9 bases left between them. This CDR3 contains 14 residues. CDR3 in DNA: TGTGCCAGCAGTTTTTTGCGGTCCACAGATACGCAGTATTTT. It encodes CASSFLRSTDTQYF.

This clone was counted only a few times. The V call is TRBV27, the J call TRBJ1-1; TRBD1 matches 8 bases. Germline CDR1 and CDR2: MNHEY and SMNVEV (reference sequence). The CDR3 loop spans 14 amino acids. The V and J ends lost 11 bases and 1 base, in that order; junction bases with no gene match: 9. DNA for the CDR3: TGTGCCTCCCGGGCCAGGGGGCCGAACACTGAAGCTTTCTTT. Encoded protein: CASRARGPNTEAFF.